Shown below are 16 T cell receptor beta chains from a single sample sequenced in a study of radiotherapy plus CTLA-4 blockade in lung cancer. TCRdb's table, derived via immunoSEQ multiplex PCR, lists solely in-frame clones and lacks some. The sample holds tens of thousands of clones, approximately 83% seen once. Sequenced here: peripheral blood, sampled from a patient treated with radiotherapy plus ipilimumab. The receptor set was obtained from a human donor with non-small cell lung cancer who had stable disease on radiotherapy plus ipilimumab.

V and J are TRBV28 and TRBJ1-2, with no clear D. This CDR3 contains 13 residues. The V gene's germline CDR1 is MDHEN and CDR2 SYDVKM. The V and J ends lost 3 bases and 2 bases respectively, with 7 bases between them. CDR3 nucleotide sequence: TGTGCCAGCAGTTTGTCGATAAACTATGGCTACACCTTC. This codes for CASSLSINYGYTF.

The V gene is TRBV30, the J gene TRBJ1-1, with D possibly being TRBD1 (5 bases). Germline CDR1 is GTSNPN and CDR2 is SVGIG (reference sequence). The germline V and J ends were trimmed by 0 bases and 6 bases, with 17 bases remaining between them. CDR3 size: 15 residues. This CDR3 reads CAWSVQWGRRAEAFF. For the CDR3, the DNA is TGTGCCTGGAGTGTACAGTGGGGGAGGAGGGCTGAAGCTTTCTTT.

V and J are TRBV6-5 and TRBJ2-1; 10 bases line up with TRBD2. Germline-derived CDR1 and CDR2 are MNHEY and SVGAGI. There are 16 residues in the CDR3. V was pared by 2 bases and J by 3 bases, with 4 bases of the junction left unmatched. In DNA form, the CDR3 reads TGTGCCAGCAGTTACACCCCTAGCGGGAGCTACAATGAGCAGTTCTTC. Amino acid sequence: CASSYTPSGSYNEQFF.

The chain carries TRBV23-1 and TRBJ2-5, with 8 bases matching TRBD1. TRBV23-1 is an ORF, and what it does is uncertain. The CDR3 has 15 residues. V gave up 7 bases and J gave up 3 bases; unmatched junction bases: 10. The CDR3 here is CASNMDREQKETQYF. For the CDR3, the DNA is TGCGCCAGCAATATGGACAGGGAACAAAAAGAGACCCAGTACTTC.

The CDR3 DNA reads TGTGCCAGCAGTATAGGGGATCGCAGCAATCAGCCCCAGCATTTT. Protein product: CASSIGDRSNQPQHF. This chain connects TRBV7-9 to TRBJ1-5; TRBD1 might be the D (5 bases). From germline, CDR1 is SEHNR and CDR2 FQNEAQ (reference sequence). Trimming removed 6 bases from V and 1 base from J, with 13 bases in between. The CDR3 spans 15 residues.

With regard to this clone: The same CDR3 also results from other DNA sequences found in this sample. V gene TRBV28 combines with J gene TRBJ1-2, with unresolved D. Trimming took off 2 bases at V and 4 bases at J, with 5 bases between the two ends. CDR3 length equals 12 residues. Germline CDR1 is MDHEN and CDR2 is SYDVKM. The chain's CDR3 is CASSLPGYGYTF. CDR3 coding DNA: TGTGCCAGCAGTTTACCCGGCTATGGCTACACCTTC.

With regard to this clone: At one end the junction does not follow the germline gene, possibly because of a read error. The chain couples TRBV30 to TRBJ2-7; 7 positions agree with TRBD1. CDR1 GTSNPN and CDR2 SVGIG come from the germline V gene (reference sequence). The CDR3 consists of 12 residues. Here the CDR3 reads CAWSVILGQRIF. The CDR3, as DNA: TGTGCCTGGAGTGTAATATTGGGACAGCGGATCTTC.

The CDR3 DNA follows: TGTGCCAGCAGTTTAGGACAGAGGAAACCGTTGGGGCCTGGGGCCAACGTCCTGACTTTC. Its protein is CASSLGQRKPLGPGANVLTF. V gene TRBV28 combines with J gene TRBJ2-6; tentative D call: TRBD1 (6 bases). V was trimmed by 2 bases and J by 2 bases, leaving 22 bases between them. The germline gives CDR1 MDHEN, CDR2 SYDVKM. This CDR3 region has 20 residues.

CDR3 nucleotide sequence: TGTGCCAGCAGCTTAAGCGGCACTACCTACGAGCAGTACTTC. Its protein is CASSLSGTTYEQYF. The gene calls are TRBV7-9 and TRBJ2-7; tentatively, D is TRBD2 (5 bases). Germline CDR1 SEHNR, CDR2 FQNEAQ (reference sequence). The CDR3 totals 14 residues. The germline V and J ends were trimmed by 2 bases and 2 bases, with 10 bases remaining between them.

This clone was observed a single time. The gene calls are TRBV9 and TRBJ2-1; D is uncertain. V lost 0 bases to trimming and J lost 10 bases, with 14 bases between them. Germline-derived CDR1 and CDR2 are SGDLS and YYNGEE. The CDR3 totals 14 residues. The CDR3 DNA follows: TGTGCCAGCAGCGTAGAGTCCAGGTCATCGGAGCAGTTCTTC. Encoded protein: CASSVESRSSEQFF.

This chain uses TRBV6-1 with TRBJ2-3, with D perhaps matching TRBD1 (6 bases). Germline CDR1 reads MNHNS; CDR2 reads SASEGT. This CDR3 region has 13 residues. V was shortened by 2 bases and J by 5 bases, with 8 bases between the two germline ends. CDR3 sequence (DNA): TGTGCCAGCAGTGAAACAGGGCAAGATACGCAGTATTTT. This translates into CASSETGQDTQYF.

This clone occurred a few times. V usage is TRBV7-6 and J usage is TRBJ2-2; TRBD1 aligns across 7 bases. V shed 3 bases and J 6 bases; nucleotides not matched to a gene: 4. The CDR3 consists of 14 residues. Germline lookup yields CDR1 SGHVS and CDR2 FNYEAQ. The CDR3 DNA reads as TGTGCCAGCAGCTTCGGGACAGCTTCCGGGGAGCTGTTTTTT. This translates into CASSFGTASGELFF.

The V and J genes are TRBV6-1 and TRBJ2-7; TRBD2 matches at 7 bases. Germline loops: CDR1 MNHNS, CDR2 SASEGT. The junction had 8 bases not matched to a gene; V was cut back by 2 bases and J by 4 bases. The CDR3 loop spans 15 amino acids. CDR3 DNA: TGTGCCAGCAGTGAATGGGCGGGAGAGAGTTACGAGCAGTACTTC. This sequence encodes CASSEWAGESYEQYF.

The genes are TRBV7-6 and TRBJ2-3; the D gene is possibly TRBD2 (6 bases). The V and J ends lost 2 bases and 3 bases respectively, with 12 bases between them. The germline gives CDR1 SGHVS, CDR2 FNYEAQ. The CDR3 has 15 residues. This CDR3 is CASSLIGGTTDTQYF. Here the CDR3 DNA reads TGTGCCAGCAGCTTAATTGGAGGGACGACAGATACGCAGTATTTT.

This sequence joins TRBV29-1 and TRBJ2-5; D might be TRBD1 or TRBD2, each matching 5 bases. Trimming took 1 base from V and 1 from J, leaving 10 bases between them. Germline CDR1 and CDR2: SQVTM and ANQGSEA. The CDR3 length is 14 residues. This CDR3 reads CSVEVGTGQETQYF. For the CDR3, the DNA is TGCAGCGTTGAAGTAGGGACCGGCCAAGAGACCCAGTACTTC.

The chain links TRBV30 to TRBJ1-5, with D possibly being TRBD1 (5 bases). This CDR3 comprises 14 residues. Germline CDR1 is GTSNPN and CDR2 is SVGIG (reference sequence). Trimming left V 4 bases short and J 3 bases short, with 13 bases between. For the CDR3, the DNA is TGTGCCTGGAACCCCGGGACTGTCAATCAGCCCCAGCATTTT. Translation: CAWNPGTVNQPQHF.